The 29 T cell receptor beta chains below all came from one sample that was sequenced in a study of blood T cell repertoires in COVID-19. Data came from immunoSEQ multiplex PCR; TCRdb stores just in-frame clones and leaves some out. This sample yields approximately 250,000 clones, of which about 85% are seen a single time; less than 4% belongs to the top ten. Material for sequencing was peripheral blood. The receptor set was obtained from a man aged 18-30 years with active or convalescent COVID-19.

This chain links TRBV5-6 with TRBJ2-7; 7 nucleotides line up with TRBD2. The germline V gene encodes CDR1 SGHDT and CDR2 YYEEEE. The CDR3 contains 14 residues. After removal of 4 bases from V and 3 bases from J, the junction contained 7 bases not matched to a gene. The CDR3 nucleotides are TGTGCCAGCAGCCAACCGGGACTAAACTACGAGCAGTACTTC. It encodes CASSQPGLNYEQYF.

In its sample, this clone was seen once. V and J are TRBV5-1 and TRBJ2-5; 8 bases fit TRBD1. The V gene's germline CDR1 is SGHRS and CDR2 YFSETQ. V trimming: 0 bases; J trimming: 1 base; junction bases outside the gene matches: 5. The CDR3 loop spans 16 amino acids. The CDR3 region has the DNA TGCGCCAGCAGCTTGGGCCCAGGGGGCCTCCAAGAGACCCAGTACTTC. Protein product: CASSLGPGGLQETQYF.

The chain employs TRBV14 and TRBJ2-1, with TRBD2 matching 9 bases. The junction had 9 bases not matched to a gene; V was cut back by 1 base and J by 8 bases. The V gene's germline CDR1 is SGHDN and CDR2 FVKESK. The CDR3 spans 16 residues. Here the CDR3 reads CASSQVHSGSFYEQFF. The DNA for the CDR3 is TGTGCCAGCAGCCAAGTGCATAGCGGGAGCTTCTATGAGCAGTTCTTC.

This chain uses TRBV6-6 with TRBJ1-1; no definite D call. Germline V gene data show CDR1 as MNHNY and CDR2 as SVGAGI (reference sequence). V was shortened by 5 bases and J by 9 bases, with 13 bases between the two germline ends. The CDR3 consists of 12 residues. CDR3 region: CASSRQIVKAFF. Here the CDR3 DNA reads TGTGCCAGCAGTCGTCAGATTGTTAAAGCTTTCTTT.

The V call is TRBV5-1, the J call TRBJ2-1, with 14 bases identical to TRBD2. Losses at the gene ends were 0 bases for V and 4 bases for J; bases not matched to a gene: 3. CDR1 is SGHRS, CDR2 YFSETQ, per germline. The CDR3 runs 17 residues. The CDR3 nucleotides are TGCGCCAGCAGCTTGGAACGGACTAGCGGGGGGTACAATGAGCAGTTCTTC. Its protein is CASSLERTSGGYNEQFF.

The V call is TRBV3-1 (or the pseudogene TRBV3-2), the J call TRBJ2-1; 7 bases align to TRBD1. This CDR3 is 17 amino acids long. The V gene end was trimmed by 1 base and the J gene end by 0 bases; junction bases not matched to a gene: 6. Per germline, CDR1 LGHDT and CDR2 YNNKEL (reference sequence). The CDR3 region has the DNA TGTGCCAGCAGCCAAGGACTGGGGGACAGCTCCTACAATGAGCAGTTCTTC. Translating gives CASSQGLGDSSYNEQFF.

This clone has at least ten counts. The CDR3: CASSQAGTSGGAPTQYF. The CDR3, as DNA: TGTGCCAGCAGCCAGGCCGGGACTAGCGGGGGGGCGCCGACCCAGTACTTC. The V gene is TRBV3-1 (or the pseudogene TRBV3-2), the J gene TRBJ2-5, with 16 bases identical to TRBD2. J was trimmed by 7 bases and V by 3 bases; bases with no gene match: 8. This CDR3 has 17 amino acids. Germline lookup yields CDR1 LGHDT and CDR2 YNNKEL (reference sequence).

The chain recombines TRBV12-5 with TRBJ2-1, with D unclear. V was clipped by 0 bases and J by 2 bases, with 5 bases between them. Looked up from germline, CDR1 is LGHNT and CDR2 is FRNRAP. The CDR3 length is 14 residues. CDR3 nucleotide sequence: TGTGCTAGTGGTTTGGTAGCGACCTACAATGAGCAGTTCTTC. It translates to CASGLVATYNEQFF.

The genes are TRBV30 and TRBJ2-2; no firm D call. This CDR3 region has 14 residues. Germline CDR1 GTSNPN, CDR2 SVGIG (reference sequence). Trimming cost V 4 bases and J 0 bases, with 9 bases left between them. The CDR3 bases are TGTGCCTGGATGGGCCTAACGAACACCGGGGAGCTGTTTTTT. It translates to CAWMGLTNTGELFF.

The J gene is TRBJ2-1, the V gene TRBV9, with TRBD1 identical over 9 bases. V gave up 4 bases and J gave up 7 bases; unmatched junction bases: 12. The CDR3 is 16 residues long. Germline values: CDR1 SGDLS, CDR2 YYNGEE. CDR3 amino acids: CASSSGIGQGTNEQFF. Here the CDR3 DNA reads TGTGCCAGCAGCTCCGGAATCGGACAGGGGACGAATGAGCAGTTCTTC.

Here the CDR3 reads CASSPRTGAETQYF. Written as DNA, the CDR3 is TGTGCCAGCAGCCCACGGACAGGGGCAGAGACCCAGTACTTC. The chain joins TRBV11-2 to TRBJ2-5, with 9 bases matching TRBD1. The CDR3 loop spans 14 amino acids. V shed 5 bases and J 4 bases; nucleotides not matched to a gene: 5. The germline V gene has CDR1 SGHAT and CDR2 FQNNGV. Combining the CDR3 with reference TRBV11-2 and TRBJ2-5 gives the whole variable domain EAGVAQSPRYKIIEKRQSVAFWCNPISGHATLYWYQQILGQGPKLLIQFQNNGVVDDSQLPKDRFSAERLKGVDSTLKIQPAKLEDSAVYLCASSPRTGAETQYFGPGTRLLVL.

The chain is built from TRBV4-2 and TRBJ2-1, with D perhaps TRBD2 (5 bases). The germline V and J ends were trimmed by 4 bases and 3 bases, with 16 bases remaining between them. The CDR3 runs to 16 residues. CDR1 is LGHNA and CDR2 is YNFKEQ in the germline V gene. CDR3 DNA sequence: TGTGCCAGCAGCCTCCAAACTAGTCCCTACTACAATGAGCAGTTCTTC. Translating gives CASSLQTSPYYNEQFF.

V usage is TRBV6-2 or TRBV6-3 and J usage is TRBJ2-3; possible D gene TRBD2, 5 bases. Germline V CDR1 and CDR2: MNHEY, SVGEGT. V shed 5 bases and J shed 0 bases, with 6 bases lying between them. The CDR3 has 13 residues. The CDR3 DNA sequence: TGTGCCAGCAGTCGGACTAGCACAGATACGCAGTATTTT. Its protein is CASSRTSTDTQYF.

This rearrangement joins TRBV30 to TRBJ2-5; TRBD1 matches 9 bases. Germline CDR1 reads GTSNPN; CDR2 reads SVGIG (reference sequence). The CDR3 contains 14 residues. V gave up 6 bases and J gave up 5 bases; unmatched junction bases: 10. The CDR3 sequence: CACPRQGDGETQYF. In DNA form, the CDR3 reads TGTGCCTGCCCAAGACAGGGGGACGGCGAGACCCAGTACTTC.

This sequence joins TRBV19 and TRBJ2-7; perhaps TRBD1 as D (5 bases). Germline V gene sequence: CDR1 LNHDA, CDR2 SQIVND (reference sequence). Between the trimmed V and J ends, which lost 7 bases and 3 bases, there was a span of 25 bases. The CDR3 is 17 residues long. CDR3 DNA sequence: TGTGCCAGTAAGCCCCCCTCACTCTCAGGGATCGGCTACGAGCAGTACTTC. Its protein is CASKPPSLSGIGYEQYF. Filled out from reference TRBV19 and TRBJ2-7, the complete variable domain reads DGGITQSPKYLFRKEGQNVTLSCEQNLNHDAMYWYRQDPGQGLRLIYYSQIVNDFQKGDIAEGYSVSREKKESFPLTVTSAQKNPTAFYLCASKPPSLSGIGYEQYFGPGTRLTVT.

The CDR3 nucleotides read TGTGCCAGCAGTCGGACAGGGAACGGAAAACTGTTTTTT. Encoded protein: CASSRTGNGKLFF. The rearrangement uses TRBV7-9 and TRBJ1-4; 8 bases line up with TRBD1. Losses at the gene ends were 6 bases for V and 10 bases for J; bases not matched to a gene: 7. This CDR3 contains 13 residues. CDR1 SEHNR and CDR2 FQNEAQ come from the germline V gene (reference sequence).

The CDR3 region is CASSRVGSGANVLTF. The CDR3 coding sequence is TGTGCCAGCAGCCGGGTTGGCTCTGGGGCCAACGTCCTGACTTTC. The chain is built from TRBV5-6 and TRBJ2-6; D is unresolved. The germline V and J ends were trimmed by 4 bases and 0 bases, with 8 bases remaining between them. In germline, CDR1 is SGHDT, CDR2 YYEEEE. The CDR3 spans 15 residues.

V is TRBV9 and J is TRBJ2-1; 10 bases are shared with TRBD1. V dropped 0 bases and J dropped 7; count of bases not matched to a gene: 10. This CDR3 region has 17 residues. Per germline, CDR1 SGDLS and CDR2 YYNGEE. The CDR3 DNA follows: TGTGCCAGCAGCGTAGCTACGTGGGACAGGGGAGGGAATGAGCAGTTCTTC. Translating gives CASSVATWDRGGNEQFF.

The chain recombines TRBV4-2 with TRBJ1-2; a weak D match, TRBD1 (5 bases). CDR1 LGHNA and CDR2 YNFKEQ come from the germline V gene. This CDR3 is built from 12 residues. V was clipped by 5 bases and J by 4 bases, with 8 bases between them. CDR3 in amino acids: CASSVTGYGYTF. The CDR3 DNA follows: TGTGCCAGCAGCGTAACAGGCTATGGCTACACCTTC.

The chain couples TRBV3-1 (or the pseudogene TRBV3-2) to TRBJ1-1; D ambiguous. The CDR3 has 13 residues. V lost 4 bases and J 5 bases, leaving 11 bases between the germline ends. The V gene's germline CDR1 is LGHDT and CDR2 YNNKEL (reference sequence). Here the CDR3 DNA reads TGTGCCAGCAGCCTACAAATGAGGACTGAAGCTTTCTTT. Residues: CASSLQMRTEAFF.

The chain couples TRBV4-3 to TRBJ1-5; 9 bases match TRBD1. This CDR3 region has 16 residues. Trimming took 0 bases from V and 6 from J; bases not matched to a gene: 6. Germline V gene data show CDR1 as LGHNA and CDR2 as YSLEER. The CDR3, as DNA: TGCGCCAGCAGCCAAGATGGGACAGGGAAGGGTCAGCCCCAGCATTTT. Amino acids: CASSQDGTGKGQPQHF.

This rearrangement joins TRBV19 to TRBJ1-1; D perhaps matches TRBD1 (6 bases). V gave up 1 base and J gave up 3 bases, with 9 bases separating them. The CDR3 length is 14 residues. The germline CDR1 and CDR2 sequences are LNHDA and SQIVND (reference sequence). The CDR3 is CASSIVGGHTEAFF. The CDR3 DNA sequence: TGTGCCAGTAGTATAGTAGGGGGACACACTGAAGCTTTCTTT.

CDR3 sequence (DNA): TGTGCCAGCAGTTTTCGAGTAGGGACAGCCAATTCACCCCTCCACTTT. Its translation is CASSFRVGTANSPLHF. J is TRBJ1-6 and V is TRBV28; 7 nucleotides line up with TRBD1. Germline V gives CDR1 MDHEN, CDR2 SYDVKM. CDR3 length: 16 residues. V lost 3 bases, J lost 7 bases, and 9 bases stayed unmatched.

This clone was recorded a few times. The chain carries TRBV30 and TRBJ2-7; D not resolved. This CDR3 has 14 amino acids. CDR1 GTSNPN and CDR2 SVGIG come from the germline V gene (reference sequence). V lost 3 bases, J lost 2 bases, and 14 bases lay in between. For the CDR3, the DNA is TGTGCCTGGAGCCCTCCAGCGCTCCCCTACGAGCAGTACTTC. Protein sequence: CAWSPPALPYEQYF.

This chain joins TRBV27 and TRBJ2-7; D is unclear. Germline CDR1 is MNHEY and CDR2 is SMNVEV (reference sequence). The CDR3 has 12 residues. Trimming took 5 bases from V and 4 from J, leaving 9 bases between them. DNA for the CDR3: TGTGCCAGCAGTCCATCTCGGTACGAGCAGTACTTC. Its protein product is CASSPSRYEQYF.

The count of this clone is one. The V call is TRBV7-9, the J call TRBJ2-1; TRBD2 agrees at 16 bases. The V segment lost 4 bases and the J segment 7 bases; nucleotides outside the gene matches: 10. Germline CDR1 SEHNR, CDR2 FQNEAQ (reference sequence). The CDR3 is made up of 18 amino acids. The CDR3 DNA reads as TGTGCCAGCAGCTCAATCCCGGGACTAGCGGGAGGGTTAAATGAGCAGTTCTTC. Translation: CASSSIPGLAGGLNEQFF.

V and J are TRBV28 and TRBJ1-3; TRBD1 is a possible D gene (5 bases). Germline V gives CDR1 MDHEN, CDR2 SYDVKM. This CDR3 has 15 amino acids. V dropped 7 bases and J dropped 0 bases, with 13 bases sitting between them. The CDR3 spells CASMTAVFSGNTIYF. For the CDR3, the DNA is TGTGCCAGCATGACAGCCGTTTTCTCTGGAAACACCATATATTTT.

The chain uses TRBV5-1 and TRBJ1-3, with D perhaps matching TRBD1 (5 bases). The CDR3 has 15 residues. Germline-derived CDR1 and CDR2 are SGHRS and YFSETQ. Trimming stripped 1 base from V and 4 bases from J, with 12 bases between. The CDR3 is CASSLRGKQGNTIYF. CDR3 nucleotides: TGCGCCAGCAGCTTGAGGGGCAAACAGGGAAACACCATATATTTT.

V gene TRBV15 combines with J gene TRBJ1-5; tentative D call: TRBD1 (6 bases). There are 15 residues in the CDR3. Germline assignment: CDR1 LNHNV and CDR2 YYDKDF (reference sequence). The V end lost 8 bases, the J end lost 1 base, and 15 bases lay between the germline ends. The CDR3 reads CATAQGPWSNQPQHF. CDR3 sequence (DNA): TGTGCCACCGCGCAGGGGCCATGGAGCAATCAGCCCCAGCATTTT.